These 28 T cell receptor beta chains share one sample of origin, sequenced in a study of shared clonotypes between healthy human individuals. Clones were read by immunoSEQ multiplex PCR, and TCRdb kept only the in-frame ones, dropping some. The data hold about 2 million clones, with about 95% observed a single time. CD8 cells regarded as naive lacked CD45RO, were positively chosen for CCR7, and omitted terminally differentiated effector memory CD45RA+ cells. The source material was naive CD8+ T cells sorted from blood. Receptor source: a man younger than 30 in good health.

V is TRBV2 and J is TRBJ1-2, with D maybe TRBD1 (5 bases). CDR3 size: 14 residues. V lost 2 bases to trimming and J lost 2 bases, with 9 bases between them. Looked up from germline, CDR1 is SNHLY and CDR2 is FYNNEI. CDR3 sequence: CASSELSGNYGYTF. CDR3 coding DNA: TGTGCCAGCAGTGAACTGTCAGGGAACTATGGCTACACCTTC.

The chain is built from TRBV6-6 and TRBJ1-1; D unclear. V shed 3 bases and J shed 2 bases, with 13 bases lying between them. Germline V CDR1 and CDR2: MNHNY, SVGAGI (reference sequence). The length of the CDR3 is 15 residues. For the CDR3, the DNA is TGTGCCAGCAGTTATTCGGCCAGCCTCAACACTGAAGCTTTCTTT. Translated: CASSYSASLNTEAFF.

As concerns this clone: At one boundary the junction diverges from the germline segment, which might be a read error. The chain couples TRBV5-8 to TRBJ2-7; TRBD1 might be the D (6 bases). This CDR3 has 11 residues. Germline V gives CDR1 SGHTS, CDR2 YDEGEE. CDR3 DNA: TGTGCCAGCAGCTTGGCGTGGGGGCATCACTTC. Residues: CASSLAWGHHF.

CDR3 DNA sequence: TGCAGCGCGTCGGGTACCGGGGAGCTGTTTTTT. Protein sequence: CSASGTGELFF. This chain links TRBV29-1 with TRBJ2-2; D is unclear. V lost 7 bases and J 5 bases, leaving 8 bases between the germline ends. The CDR3 consists of 11 residues. Germline-derived CDR1 and CDR2 are SQVTM and ANQGSEA.

The chain couples TRBV11-2 to TRBJ2-7, with 7 bases fitting TRBD1. The CDR3 totals 14 residues. CDR1 and CDR2 from the germline V gene are SGHAT and FQNNGV. V gave up 4 bases and J gave up 0 bases; unmatched junction bases: 3. CDR3 amino acids: CASSSGTASYEQYF. DNA for the CDR3: TGTGCCAGCAGCTCCGGGACAGCCTCCTACGAGCAGTACTTC.

The genes are TRBV27 and TRBJ2-1, with D hard to call. The germline V gene encodes CDR1 MNHEY and CDR2 SMNVEV (reference sequence). V dropped 5 bases and J dropped 0 bases, with 8 bases sitting between them. The CDR3 spans 14 residues. The CDR3 nucleotides are TGTGCCAGCAGTACGACGGACTCCTACAATGAGCAGTTCTTC. It is translated as CASSTTDSYNEQFF.

The chain couples TRBV7-9 to TRBJ1-1, with D tentatively TRBD1 (6 bases). Per germline, CDR1 SEHNR and CDR2 FQNEAQ (reference sequence). Trimming shortened V by 1 base and J by 4 bases, and 16 bases separated the two germline ends. This CDR3 has 16 amino acids. The CDR3 bases are TGTGCCAGCAGCTTAGGAGGCGGGGGCGCGGCCACTGAAGCTTTCTTT. This sequence encodes CASSLGGGGAATEAFF.

The chain uses TRBV4-3 and TRBJ2-5; TRBD2 agrees at 9 bases. The DNA end is more similar to TRBJ2-7, so the J call may be wrong. In germline, CDR1 is LGHNA, CDR2 YSLEER. This CDR3 has 15 amino acids. This CDR3 reads CASSQEKTSGFEQYF. CDR3 sequence (DNA): TGCGCCAGCAGCCAAGAAAAGACTAGCGGTTTCGAGCAGTACTTC.

This clone was seen a single time. The chain couples TRBV19 to TRBJ2-7; D ambiguous. Germline V gives CDR1 LNHDA, CDR2 SQIVND (reference sequence). The CDR3 extends over 14 amino acids. Trimming took 3 bases from V and 2 from J, leaving 11 bases between them. The CDR3 coding sequence is TGTGCCAGTAGTATCCCCGGTTCCACCTACGAGCAGTACTTC. Amino acid sequence: CASSIPGSTYEQYF.

Comment on this clone: The junction and the germline gene differ at one end; a read error may be behind it. The chain links TRBV5-1 to TRBJ1-2; 12 nucleotides match TRBD1. Germline V gene sequence: CDR1 SGHRS, CDR2 YFSETQ. This CDR3 comprises 16 residues. CDR3: CASRLGQGAITDGYTF. In DNA form, the CDR3 reads TGCGCCAGCAGGTTGGGACAGGGGGCGATTACCGATGGCTACACCTTC.

The V call is TRBV9, the J call TRBJ1-4; no reliable D call. The CDR3 loop spans 14 amino acids. V lost 4 bases and J lost 7, with 14 bases in between. CDR1 and CDR2 (germline): SGDLS, YYNGEE. This CDR3 is CASSPYAVGEKLFF. CDR3 bases: TGTGCCAGCAGCCCTTACGCGGTCGGTGAAAAACTGTTTTTT.

This CDR3 is CASRQGDGGQYF. The CDR3 nucleotides are TGTGCCAGCAGACAGGGTGATGGAGGGCAGTACTTC. The gene calls are TRBV7-9 and TRBJ2-7; the D gene is possibly TRBD1 (6 bases). CDR3 size: 12 residues. Between the trimmed V and J ends, which lost 6 bases and 9 bases, there was a span of 15 bases. Germline CDR1 reads SEHNR; CDR2 reads FQNEAQ (reference sequence).

This chain connects TRBV27 to TRBJ2-7; TRBD1 is a possible D gene (5 bases). The CDR3 runs to 13 residues. Between the trimmed V and J ends, which lost 8 bases and 2 bases, there was a span of 13 bases. Looked up from germline, CDR1 is MNHEY and CDR2 is SMNVEV (reference sequence). The CDR3 DNA sequence: TGTGCCAGCGGAACCTTGACAGCCTACGAGCAGTACTTC. This encodes CASGTLTAYEQYF.

This chain joins TRBV13 and TRBJ2-1, with TRBD2 matching 9 bases. J lost 5 bases, V lost 5 bases, and 10 bases had no gene match. Per germline, CDR1 PRHDT and CDR2 FYEKMQ (reference sequence). CDR3 length equals 16 residues. As DNA, the CDR3 is TGTGCCAGCAGCCCAATAGCGGGAGCCCCCCACAATGAGCAGTTCTTC. Amino acid sequence: CASSPIAGAPHNEQFF.

This chain connects TRBV27 to TRBJ2-7, with 9 bases identical to TRBD1. The CDR3 length is 14 residues. Looked up from germline, CDR1 is MNHEY and CDR2 is SMNVEV (reference sequence). Trimming removed 4 bases from V and 3 bases from J; junction bases left unmatched: 4. CDR3 region: CASSYRTGVYEQYF. In DNA, the CDR3 is TGTGCCAGCAGTTATCGGACAGGGGTCTACGAGCAGTACTTC.

V usage is TRBV27 and J usage is TRBJ2-7; weak D call: TRBD2 (6 bases). V was shortened by 5 bases and J by 2 bases, with 13 bases between the two germline ends. The CDR3 is 14 amino acids. The germline gives CDR1 MNHEY, CDR2 SMNVEV (reference sequence). The CDR3 coding sequence is TGTGCCAGCAGTCCCTTTAGCGGAACCTACGAGCAGTACTTC. Its translation is CASSPFSGTYEQYF.

The chain combines TRBV2 with TRBJ2-5, with 9 bases that match TRBD1. Germline CDR1 is SNHLY and CDR2 is FYNNEI. CDR3 length equals 14 residues. Losses at the gene ends were 6 bases for V and 4 bases for J; bases not matched to a gene: 6. CDR3 sequence (DNA): TGTGCCAGCAGGGGGGGACAGGGCGGAGAGACCCAGTACTTC. This translates into CASRGGQGGETQYF. Drawing the rest from reference TRBV2 and TRBJ2-5, the complete variable domain is EPEVTQTPSHQVTQMGQEVILRCVPISNHLYFYWYRQILGQKVEFLVSFYNNEISEKSEIFDDQFSVERPDGSNFTLKIRSTKLEDSAMYFCASRGGQGGETQYFGPGTRLLVL.

This chain uses TRBV5-1 with TRBJ2-5, with D maybe TRBD2 (6 bases). Deletions cut 4 bases from V and 0 bases from J, with 10 bases between. The germline gives CDR1 SGHRS, CDR2 YFSETQ. The CDR3 is 14 amino acids. The CDR3 here is CASSPGSNQETQYF. The CDR3 nucleotides are TGCGCCAGCAGCCCCGGGAGCAACCAAGAGACCCAGTACTTC.

V and J are TRBV6-1 and TRBJ2-2, with D tentatively TRBD2 (6 bases). Germline V gene data show CDR1 as MNHNS and CDR2 as SASEGT. With 6 bases removed from V and 2 bases from J, the gap between germline ends came to 10 bases. CDR3 length: 14 amino acids. CDR3 sequence reads: CASRGDFNTGELFF. DNA of the CDR3: TGTGCCAGCAGGGGGGACTTCAACACCGGGGAGCTGTTTTTT.

The chain recombines TRBV5-4 with TRBJ2-2, with 7 bases identical to TRBD2. V lost 4 bases to trimming and J lost 6 bases; unmatched junction nucleotides: 6. The CDR3 is 14 amino acids. CDR1 is SGHNT, CDR2 YYREEE, per germline (reference sequence). The CDR3 loop reads CASSIQGGPGELFF. In DNA form, the CDR3 reads TGTGCCAGCAGCATCCAGGGAGGGCCCGGGGAGCTGTTTTTT.

V gene TRBV7-2 combines with J gene TRBJ1-5; no clear D. The CDR3 consists of 15 residues. Germline lookup yields CDR1 SGHTA and CDR2 FQGNSA. V lost 5 bases, J lost 0 bases, and 11 bases lay in between. CDR3 sequence: CASSKDGYSNQPQHF. In nucleotides, the CDR3 is TGTGCCAGCAGCAAGGACGGTTATAGCAATCAGCCCCAGCATTTT.

In its sample, this clone was seen a few times. Additional DNA sequences in this sample encode the identical CDR3. This chain links TRBV6-6 with TRBJ2-5, with D unclear. CDR1 MNHNY and CDR2 SVGAGI come from the germline V gene (reference sequence). The germline V and J ends were trimmed by 0 bases and 5 bases, with 1 base remaining between them. The CDR3 contains 11 residues. CDR3 residues: CASSYSETQYF. The CDR3 bases are TGTGCCAGCAGTTACTCGGAGACCCAGTACTTC.

The rearrangement uses TRBV13 and TRBJ2-1, with no clear D. The V gene's germline CDR1 is PRHDT and CDR2 FYEKMQ (reference sequence). The CDR3 extends over 17 amino acids. V was shortened by 1 base and J by 3 bases, with 16 bases between the two germline ends. CDR3 sequence: CASSLDRLKSLYNEQFF. For the CDR3, the DNA is TGTGCCAGCAGCTTAGATCGGCTGAAGTCCCTCTACAATGAGCAGTTCTTC.

The chain combines TRBV28 with TRBJ1-4; D call uncertain. Trimming took off 3 bases at V and 8 bases at J, with 16 bases between the two ends. The CDR3 sequence is 15 residues long. In germline, CDR1 is MDHEN, CDR2 SYDVKM. CDR3 sequence reads: CASSFGVTVGEKLFF. CDR3 DNA: TGTGCCAGCAGTTTCGGGGTCACAGTGGGGGAAAAACTGTTTTTT.

The CDR3 DNA sequence: TGTGCCTGGACCGACAGAGAAGAGACCCAGTACTTC. Amino acid sequence: CAWTDREETQYF. The J gene is TRBJ2-7, the V gene TRBV30; possible D gene TRBD1, 5 bases. The DNA matches TRBJ2-5 better at its end, which makes the J call doubtful. Germline assignment: CDR1 GTSNPN and CDR2 SVGIG (reference sequence). The CDR3 is made up of 12 amino acids.

This rearrangement joins TRBV5-6 to TRBJ1-1; D not resolved. Germline V gene data show CDR1 as SGHDT and CDR2 as YYEEEE. The CDR3 sequence is 16 residues long. With 2 bases removed from V and 0 bases from J, the gap between germline ends came to 14 bases. The CDR3 here is CASSLGVLPMNTEAFF. The CDR3 DNA is TGTGCCAGCAGCTTAGGAGTGCTCCCCATGAACACTGAAGCTTTCTTT. The full variable domain, completed using reference TRBV5-6 and TRBJ1-1, is DAGVTQSPTHLIKTRGQQVTLRCSPKSGHDTVSWYQQALGQGPQFIFQYYEEEERQRGNFPDRFSGHQFPNYSSELNVNALLLGDSALYLCASSLGVLPMNTEAFFGQGTRLTVV.

The rearrangement links TRBV5-1 to TRBJ2-3, with D possibly matching TRBD2 (6 bases). This CDR3 has 16 amino acids. Germline V CDR1 and CDR2: SGHRS, YFSETQ. V was shortened by 0 bases and J by 2 bases, with 13 bases between the two germline ends. The CDR3 spells CASSLEEGGSTDTQYF. Here the CDR3 DNA reads TGCGCCAGCAGCTTGGAGGAGGGCGGGTCCACAGATACGCAGTATTTT.

This clone was recorded once. The chain uses TRBV6-5 and TRBJ2-6; no clear D. CDR1 and CDR2 from the germline V gene are MNHEY and SVGAGI. This CDR3 is built from 13 residues. V dropped 4 bases and J dropped 12 bases, with 13 bases sitting between them. CDR3 DNA: TGTGCCAGCAGTTCAGGCGGAGCCTCCGTCCTGACTTTC. This encodes CASSSGGASVLTF.